Reported below is one T cell receptor (beta chain). Its antigen is not known. Profiling relied on immunoSEQ multiplex PCR, and the TCRdb table lists in-frame clones only, not all of them. The data contain about 330,000 clones, more than 80% of them singletons. The data originate from a study of cytomegalovirus exposure and HLA in healthy donors. Study results and limitations: Diagnosis of cytomegalovirus status made by the classifier reportedly showed high specificity and sensitivity.

CDR3 size: 18 residues. The germline V gene has CDR1 LGHNA and CDR2 YNFKEQ. V was clipped by 4 bases and J by 2 bases; unmatched bases: 13. The receptor comes from a woman aged 18 to 35 in good health and CMV-seronegative. J is TRBJ2-7 and V is TRBV4-2; TRBD2 agrees at 11 bases. The sequencing sample was made of PBMCs. This CDR3 is CASSLAGTSGETAYEQYF. The CDR3 DNA sequence: TGTGCCAGCAGCCTAGCCGGGACTAGCGGTGAGACAGCCTACGAGCAGTACTTC.